The present T cell receptor beta chain was sequenced within a study of cytotoxic CD8 clonotypes in ibrutinib-treated CLL. Overall study: Under twelve relapsed/refractory, approximately 15 treatment-naive; some 18 IGHV unmutated. Samples showed on average around 260,000 productive templates and tens of thousands of productive rearrangements. Whole-study findings and limits: Clonality went higher at ibrutinib response and then dropped back toward baseline at progression.

The sample holds a few counts of this clone. What it binds is not known. Only in-frame clones appear in the TCRdb table, and some are missing; sequencing was by immunoSEQ multiplex PCR. The profile shows 160,000 or so clones, roughly 88% of them singletons. The germline V gene has CDR1 MDHEN and CDR2 SYDVKM. The CDR3 contains 16 residues. Deletions cut 5 bases from V and 5 bases from J, with 21 bases between. This sequence originates from a human donor with chronic lymphocytic leukemia. The sequencing here drew on PBMCs, taken at disease progression, from a patient treated with ibrutinib. The chain recombines TRBV28 with TRBJ2-5; D may be TRBD1 (5 bases). The CDR3 loop reads CASSRQGARNRETQYF. The CDR3 bases are TGTGCCAGCAGTCGGCAAGGGGCCCGTAACCGGGAGACCCAGTACTTC.